The entry that follows covers one T cell receptor (beta chain) sequence. Generated by immunoSEQ multiplex PCR, the TCRdb table keeps only in-frame clones and is missing some. The data hold about 50,000 clones, with more than 95% observed a single time. The data belong to a study of technical replicates of blood from a handful of donors. Trimming cost V 2 bases and J 1 base; bases outside gene matches: 3. Germline V CDR1 and CDR2: GTSNPN, SVGIG (reference sequence). This CDR3 contains 14 residues. Material: T cells isolated from PBMCs. This receptor was taken from a human donor in good health. V and J are TRBV30 and TRBJ2-3; 7 nucleotides agree with TRBD2. CDR3 DNA: TGTGCCTGGAGTAGAACTAGCGGCACAGATACGCAGTATTTT. It yields the protein CAWSRTSGTDTQYF.